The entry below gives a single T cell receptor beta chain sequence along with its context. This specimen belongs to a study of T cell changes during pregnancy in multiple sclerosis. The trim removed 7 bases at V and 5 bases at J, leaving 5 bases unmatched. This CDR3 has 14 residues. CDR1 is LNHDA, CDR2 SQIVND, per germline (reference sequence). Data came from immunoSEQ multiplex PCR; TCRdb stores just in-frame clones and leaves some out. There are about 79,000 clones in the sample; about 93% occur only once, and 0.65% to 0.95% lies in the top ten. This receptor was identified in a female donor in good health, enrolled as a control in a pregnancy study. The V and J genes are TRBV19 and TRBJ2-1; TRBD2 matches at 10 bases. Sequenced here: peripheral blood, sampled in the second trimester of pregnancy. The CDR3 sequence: CASKAGGPDNEQFF. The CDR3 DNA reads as TGTGCCAGTAAAGCGGGGGGGCCTGACAATGAGCAGTTCTTC.